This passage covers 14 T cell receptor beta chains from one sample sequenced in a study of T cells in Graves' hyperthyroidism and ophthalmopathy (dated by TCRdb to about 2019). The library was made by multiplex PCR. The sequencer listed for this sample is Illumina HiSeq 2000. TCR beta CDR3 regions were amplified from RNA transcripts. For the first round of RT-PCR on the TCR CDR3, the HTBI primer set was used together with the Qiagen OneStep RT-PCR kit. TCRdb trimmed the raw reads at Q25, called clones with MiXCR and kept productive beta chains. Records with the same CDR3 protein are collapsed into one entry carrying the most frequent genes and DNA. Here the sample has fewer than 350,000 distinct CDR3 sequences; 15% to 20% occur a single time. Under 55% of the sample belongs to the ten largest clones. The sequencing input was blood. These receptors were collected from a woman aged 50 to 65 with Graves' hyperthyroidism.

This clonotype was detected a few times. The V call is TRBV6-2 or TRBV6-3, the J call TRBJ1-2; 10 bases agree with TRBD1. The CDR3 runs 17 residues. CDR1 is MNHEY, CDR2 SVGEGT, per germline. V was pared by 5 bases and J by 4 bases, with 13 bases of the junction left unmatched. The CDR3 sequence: CASSHPGKTGGVYGYTF. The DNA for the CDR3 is TGTGCCAGCAGTCACCCGGGAAAGACAGGGGGCGTCTATGGCTACACCTTC.

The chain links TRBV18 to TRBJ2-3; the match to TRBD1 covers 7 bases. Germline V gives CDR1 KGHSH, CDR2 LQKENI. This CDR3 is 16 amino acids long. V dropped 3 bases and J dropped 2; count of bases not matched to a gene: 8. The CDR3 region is CASSPGTVFFTDTQYF. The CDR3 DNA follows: TGTGCCAGCTCACCCGGGACAGTCTTTTTCACAGATACGCAGTATTTT.

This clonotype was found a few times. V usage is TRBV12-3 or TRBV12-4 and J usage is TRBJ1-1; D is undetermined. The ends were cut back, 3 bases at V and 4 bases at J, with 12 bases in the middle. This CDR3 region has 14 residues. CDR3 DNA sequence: TGTGCCAGCAGTTTGATGGAGGGAAGCACTGAAGCTTTCTTT. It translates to CASSLMEGSTEAFF.

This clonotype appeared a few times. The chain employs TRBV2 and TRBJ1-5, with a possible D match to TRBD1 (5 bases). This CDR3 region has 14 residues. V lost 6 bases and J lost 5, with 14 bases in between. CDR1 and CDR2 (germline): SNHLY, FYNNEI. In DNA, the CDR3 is TGTGCCAGCAGAGGCCCGTCGGGGGATCAGCCCCAGCATTTT. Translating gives CASRGPSGDQPQHF.

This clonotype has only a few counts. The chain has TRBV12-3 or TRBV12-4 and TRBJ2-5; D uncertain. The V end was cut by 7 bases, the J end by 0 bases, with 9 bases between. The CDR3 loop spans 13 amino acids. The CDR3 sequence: CASNKENQETQYF. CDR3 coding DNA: TGTGCCAGCAACAAGGAGAACCAAGAGACCCAGTACTTC.

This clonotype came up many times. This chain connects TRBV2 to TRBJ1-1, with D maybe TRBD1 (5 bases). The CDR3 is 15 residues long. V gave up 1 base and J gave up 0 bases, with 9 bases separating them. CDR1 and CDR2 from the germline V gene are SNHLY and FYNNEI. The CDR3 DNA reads TGTGCCAGCAGTGAAGAGACAGTAGTGAACACTGAAGCTTTCTTT. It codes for CASSEETVVNTEAFF.

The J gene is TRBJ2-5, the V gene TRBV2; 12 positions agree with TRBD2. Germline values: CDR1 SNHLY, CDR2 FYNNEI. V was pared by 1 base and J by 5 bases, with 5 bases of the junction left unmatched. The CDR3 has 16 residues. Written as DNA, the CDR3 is TGTGCCAGCAGTGAAGGACTAGCGGGGGTCGGGGAGACCCAGTACTTC. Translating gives CASSEGLAGVGETQYF. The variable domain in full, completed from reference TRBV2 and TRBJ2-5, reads EPEVTQTPSHQVTQMGQEVILRCVPISNHLYFYWYRQILGQKVEFLVSFYNNEISEKSEIFDDQFSVERPDGSNFTLKIRSTKLEDSAMYFCASSEGLAGVGETQYFGPGTRLLVL.

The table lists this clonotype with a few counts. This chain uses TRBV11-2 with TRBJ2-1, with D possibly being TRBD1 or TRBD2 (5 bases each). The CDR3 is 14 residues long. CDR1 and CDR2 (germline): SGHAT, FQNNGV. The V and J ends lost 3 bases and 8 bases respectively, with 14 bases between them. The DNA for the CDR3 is TGTGCCAGCAGCTTCGGGGCGGAAGGGGATGAGCAGTTCTTC. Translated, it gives CASSFGAEGDEQFF.

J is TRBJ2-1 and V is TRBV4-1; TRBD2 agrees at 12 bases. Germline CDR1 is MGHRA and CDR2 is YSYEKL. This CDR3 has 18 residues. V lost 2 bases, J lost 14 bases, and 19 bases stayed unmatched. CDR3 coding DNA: TGCGCCAGCAGCCAACCCGAAATAAGACTAGCGGGAGTTTATCCGGAGTTCTTC. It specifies CASSQPEIRLAGVYPEFF.

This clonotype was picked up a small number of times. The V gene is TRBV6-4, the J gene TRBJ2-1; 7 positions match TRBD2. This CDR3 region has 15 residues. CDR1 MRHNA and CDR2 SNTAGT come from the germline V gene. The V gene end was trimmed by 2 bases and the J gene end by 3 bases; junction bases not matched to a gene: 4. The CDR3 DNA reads TGTGCCAGCAGTGACGCGGCGGGGGACTACAATGAGCAGTTCTTC. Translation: CASSDAAGDYNEQFF.

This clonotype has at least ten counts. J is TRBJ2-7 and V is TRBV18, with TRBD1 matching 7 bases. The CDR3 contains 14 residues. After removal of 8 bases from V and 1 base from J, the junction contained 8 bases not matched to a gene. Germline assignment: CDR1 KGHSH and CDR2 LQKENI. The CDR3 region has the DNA TGTGCCAGCACCGACAGGGCTGGATCCTACGAGCAGTACTTC. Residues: CASTDRAGSYEQYF.

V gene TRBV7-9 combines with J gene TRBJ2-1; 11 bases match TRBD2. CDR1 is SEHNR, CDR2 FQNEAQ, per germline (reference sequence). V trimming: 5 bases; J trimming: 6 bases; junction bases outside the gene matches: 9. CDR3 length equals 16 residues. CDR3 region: CASSIPGTSGSNEQFF. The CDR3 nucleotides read TGTGCCAGCAGCATTCCCGGGACTAGCGGATCCAATGAGCAGTTCTTC.

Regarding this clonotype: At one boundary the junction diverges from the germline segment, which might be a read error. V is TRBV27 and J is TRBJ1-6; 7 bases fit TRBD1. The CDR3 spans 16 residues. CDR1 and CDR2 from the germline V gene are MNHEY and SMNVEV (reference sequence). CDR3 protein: CASSEYRTGYNSPFHF. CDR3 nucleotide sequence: TGTGCCAGCAGTGAATACCGGACAGGTTATAATTCACCCTTCCACTTT.

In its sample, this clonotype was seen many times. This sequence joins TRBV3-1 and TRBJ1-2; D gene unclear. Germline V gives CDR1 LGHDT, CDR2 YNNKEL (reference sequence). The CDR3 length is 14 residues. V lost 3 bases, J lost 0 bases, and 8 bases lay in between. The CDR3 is CASSQISTNYGYTF. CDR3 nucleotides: TGTGCCAGCAGCCAGATCAGTACTAACTATGGCTACACCTTC.